Sequencing of this T cell receptor (beta chain) was carried out in a study of blood T cell repertoires in COVID-19. The study recruited people aged about 18 to 95 years across approximately 24 US areas. The CDR3 has 14 residues. With 7 bases removed from V and 6 bases from J, the gap between germline ends came to 16 bases. Germline V gene data show CDR1 as SEHNR and CDR2 as FQNEAQ (reference sequence). Data came from immunoSEQ multiplex PCR; TCRdb stores just in-frame clones and leaves some out. The data show over 150,000 clones, 65% to 85% seen once. The J gene is TRBJ2-1, the V gene TRBV7-9, with D possibly TRBD2 on 5 matching bases. The receptor was derived from a man in his forties who had recovered from COVID-19. The material sequenced was PBMCs or T cells enriched from blood (not recorded which). This CDR3 is CASTAPTGFNEQFF. Written as DNA, the CDR3 is TGTGCCAGCACCGCGCCCACGGGATTCAATGAGCAGTTCTTC.